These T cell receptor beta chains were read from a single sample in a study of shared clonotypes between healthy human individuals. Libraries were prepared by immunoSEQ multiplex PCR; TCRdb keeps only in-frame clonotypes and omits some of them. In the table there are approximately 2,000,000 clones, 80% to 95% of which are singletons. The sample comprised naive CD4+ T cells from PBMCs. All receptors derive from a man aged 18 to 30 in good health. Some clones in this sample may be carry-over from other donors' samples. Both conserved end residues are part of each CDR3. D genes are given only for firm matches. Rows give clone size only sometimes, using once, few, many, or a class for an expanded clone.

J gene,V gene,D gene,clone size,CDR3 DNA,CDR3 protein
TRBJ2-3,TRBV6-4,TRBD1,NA,TGTGCCAGCAGAGACCCCCCGGGACAGACCACAGATACGCAGTATTTT,CASRDPPGQTTDTQYF
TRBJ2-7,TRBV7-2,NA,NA,TGTGCCAGCAGCTTACGGGGCAACTCCTACGAGCAGTACTTC,CASSLRGNSYEQYF
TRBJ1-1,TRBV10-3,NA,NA,TGTGCCATCAAGCTCTCCGCTAACACTGAAGCTTTCTTT,CAIKLSANTEAFF
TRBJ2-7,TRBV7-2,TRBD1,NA,TGTGCCAGCAGCTCGGACGGACAGGGTCTCTACGAGCAGTACTTC,CASSSDGQGLYEQYF
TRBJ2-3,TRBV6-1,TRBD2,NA,TGTGCCAGCACCCTACTAGCGGGAGCGATAGATACGCAGTATTTT,CASTLLAGAIDTQYF
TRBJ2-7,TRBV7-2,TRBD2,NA,TGTGCCAGCAGCTTAAGACCGACTAGCGGGAACGACGAGCAGTACTTC,CASSLRPTSGNDEQYF
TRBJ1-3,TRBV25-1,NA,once,TGTGCCAGCAGTGAATCATCGGGGGCTGGAAACACCATATATTTT,CASSESSGAGNTIYF
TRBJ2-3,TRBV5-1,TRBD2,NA,TGCGCCAGCAGCCAAGGGACTAGCGGGAGGATTGATACGCAGTATTTT,CASSQGTSGRIDTQYF
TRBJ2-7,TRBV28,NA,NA,TGTGCCAGCCTAGTCCAGGGCGGAATGGAGCAGTACTTC,CASLVQGGMEQYF
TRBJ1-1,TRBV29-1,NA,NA,TGCAGCCCTACTAGGAGCTTGAACACTGAAGCTTTCTTT,CSPTRSLNTEAFF
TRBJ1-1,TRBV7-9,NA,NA,TGTGCCAGCAGCTTGAGCGGGAACACTGAAGCTTTCTTT,CASSLSGNTEAFF
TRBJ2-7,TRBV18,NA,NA,TGTGCCAGCTCAGTCACGGGGGAGGTCTACGAGCAGTACTTC,CASSVTGEVYEQYF
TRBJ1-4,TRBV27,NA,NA,TGTGCCAGCAGCCGAATCTCCGGGACAACTAATGAAAAACTGTTTTTT,CASSRISGTTNEKLFF
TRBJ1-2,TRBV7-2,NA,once,TGTGCCAGCAGCTTGGACCGCCTACAGAGGGGCTACACCTTC,CASSLDRLQRGYTF
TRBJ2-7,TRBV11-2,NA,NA,TGTGCCAGCAGCTTAGATGCTTCGGGGGGCGGCTACGAGCAGTACTTC,CASSLDASGGGYEQYF
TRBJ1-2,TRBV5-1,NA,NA,TGCGCCAGCAGCTCGGACCTTACTGGCTACACCTTC,CASSSDLTGYTF
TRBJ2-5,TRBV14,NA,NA,TGTGCCAGCAGCCCCAATTTGGAGACCCAGTACTTC,CASSPNLETQYF
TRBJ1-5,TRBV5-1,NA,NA,TGCGCCAGCAGCGCAATGGGGACGGAGGGACAGCCCCAGCATTTT,CASSAMGTEGQPQHF
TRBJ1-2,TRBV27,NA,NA,TGTGCCAGCAGCCGGGACTCCTCCCTCTATGGCTACACCTTC,CASSRDSSLYGYTF
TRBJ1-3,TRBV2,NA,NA,TGTGCCAGCAGCCCGGGAAACACCATATATTTT,CASSPGNTIYF
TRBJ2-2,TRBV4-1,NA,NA,TGCGCCAGCAGCCAAGATGGTGTGTTAGGCACCGGGGAGCTGTTTTTT,CASSQDGVLGTGELFF
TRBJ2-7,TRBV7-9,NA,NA,TGTGCCAGCAGCTTCATGGCTTCTGTCCTCTACGAGCAGTACTTC,CASSFMASVLYEQYF
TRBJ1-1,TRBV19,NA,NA,TGTGCCAGTAGCCGGGACGGCGGCACTGAAGCTTTCTTT,CASSRDGGTEAFF
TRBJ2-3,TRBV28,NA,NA,TGTGCCAGCACTGGGGTAGCCTGGAATACGCAGTATTTT,CASTGVAWNTQYF
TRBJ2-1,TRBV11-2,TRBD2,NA,TGTGCCAGCAGCTCAGGGGCGGGAGGGCCTTACAATGAGCAGTTCTTC,CASSSGAGGPYNEQFF
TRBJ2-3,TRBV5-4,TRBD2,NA,TGTGCCAGCAGCTATGGGGGAGGGGTAGCAGATACGCAGTATTTT,CASSYGGGVADTQYF
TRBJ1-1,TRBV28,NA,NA,TGTGCCAGCAGTCCCAAATTCAGGGGTTTAGGCAAGAACACTGAAGCTTTCTTT,CASSPKFRGLGKNTEAFF
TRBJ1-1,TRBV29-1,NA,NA,TGCAGCGTTCTCAGTGGGGGCACTGAAGCTTTCTTT,CSVLSGGTEAFF
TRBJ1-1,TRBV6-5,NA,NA,TGTGCCAGCAGTTACCGGGGGGTGGGCACTGAAGCTTTCTTT,CASSYRGVGTEAFF
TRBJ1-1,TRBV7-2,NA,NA,TGTGCCAGCAGCTTAGCCTTAGGGGTATACACTGAAGCTTTCTTT,CASSLALGVYTEAFF
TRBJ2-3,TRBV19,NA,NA,TGTGCCAGTAGTATAGAGGCCCGGGGCTGGGGAAGCACAGATACGCAGTATTTT,CASSIEARGWGSTDTQYF
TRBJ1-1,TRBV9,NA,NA,TGTGCCAGCAGCGTAGCTATTCAGGGTTGGGGCACTGAAGCTTTCTTT,CASSVAIQGWGTEAFF
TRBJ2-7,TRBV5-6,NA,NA,TGTGCCAGCAGCCGGGTGAGTGGCGAGCAGTACTTC,CASSRVSGEQYF
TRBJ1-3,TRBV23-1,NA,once,TGCGCCAGCAGTCTTCAGCTCCGCTCTGGAAACACCATATATTTT,CASSLQLRSGNTIYF
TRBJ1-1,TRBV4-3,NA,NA,TGCGCCAGCAGCCAGAAAACGGGTTACACTGAAGCTTTCTTT,CASSQKTGYTEAFF
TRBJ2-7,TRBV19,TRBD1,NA,TGTGCCAGTAGTATGTATGGGACAGACTATTTACAGCAGTACTTC,CASSMYGTDYLQQYF
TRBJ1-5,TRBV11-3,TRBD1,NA,TGTGCCAGCAGCCACGGGTGCAGGGGGGATAGCAATCAGCCCCAGCATTTT,CASSHGCRGDSNQPQHF
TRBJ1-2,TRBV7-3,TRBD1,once,TGTGCCAGCAGCGAAACAGGGGTAGCTAACTATGGCTACACCTTC,CASSETGVANYGYTF
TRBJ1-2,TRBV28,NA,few,TGTGCCAGCAGTTTAAGGGGCTATGGCTACACCTTC,CASSLRGYGYTF
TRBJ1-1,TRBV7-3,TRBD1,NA,TGTGCCAGCAGCCAGGGGGCGAACACTGAAGCTTTCTTT,CASSQGANTEAFF
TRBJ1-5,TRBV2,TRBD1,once,TGTGCCAGCAGTGGAGGGGGCAGTGGCAATCAGCCCCAGCATTTT,CASSGGGSGNQPQHF
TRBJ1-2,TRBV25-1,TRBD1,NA,TGTGCCACCTCTGTGACAGGGTATGGCTACACCTTC,CATSVTGYGYTF
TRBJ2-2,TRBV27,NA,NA,TGTGCCAGCGGATCATGGACGAACACCGGGGAGCTGTTTTTT,CASGSWTNTGELFF
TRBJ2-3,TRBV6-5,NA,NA,TGTGCCAGCAGCCTACAGGGAAACACAGATACGCAGTATTTT,CASSLQGNTDTQYF
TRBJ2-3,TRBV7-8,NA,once,TGTGCCAGCAGCTTGGACAGTTCTAGCACAGATACGCAGTATTTT,CASSLDSSSTDTQYF
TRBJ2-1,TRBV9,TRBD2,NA,TGTGCCAGCAGCGAACTAGCGGGAAATACCGATGAGCAGTTCTTC,CASSELAGNTDEQFF
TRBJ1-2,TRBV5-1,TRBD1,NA,TGCGCCAGCAGCCCGGCCCCCTCACAGGGGGCGGGTTATGGCTACACCTTC,CASSPAPSQGAGYGYTF
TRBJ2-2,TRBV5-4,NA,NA,TGTGCCAGCAGCCCGGACACCCGAGGTACCGGGGAGCTGTTTTTT,CASSPDTRGTGELFF
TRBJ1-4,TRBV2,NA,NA,TGTGCCAGCAGACTGACGGGGGCTGAAAAACTGTTTTTT,CASRLTGAEKLFF
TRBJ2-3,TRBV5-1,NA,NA,TGCGCCAGTTACCCTCCCCGGGCGACTAGCACAGATACGCAGTATTTT,CASYPPRATSTDTQYF
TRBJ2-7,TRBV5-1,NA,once,TGCGCCAGCAGCACCGGGACTCTTTCCAACGAGCAGTACTTC,CASSTGTLSNEQYF
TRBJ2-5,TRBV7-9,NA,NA,TGTGCCAGCAGCCCCGGGGGGACCCAGTACTTC,CASSPGGTQYF
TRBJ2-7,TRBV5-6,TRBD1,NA,TGTGCCACCCGGAAGAGACAGGGGAACGAGCAGTACTTC,CATRKRQGNEQYF
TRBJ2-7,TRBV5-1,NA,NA,TGCGCCAGCAGCTTGGAGGGGGGCCGCGAGCAGTACTTC,CASSLEGGREQYF
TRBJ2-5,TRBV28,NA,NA,TGTGCCAGCACTTACCCGGCCGCAGGGGCCGGCGGGTGGACCCAGTACTTC,CASTYPAAGAGGWTQYF